The 10 T cell receptor beta chains below all came from one sample that was sequenced in a study of T cell repertoires in cytomegalovirus infection. TCRdb reanalysed the reads using MiXCR and keeps one entry per CDR3 protein. The table has around 210,000 distinct CDR3 sequences, roughly 6.5% seen once; the top ten hold under 7%. The sample was PBMCs. The receptors shown here come from a human donor in good health (CMV status not recorded). Some clones in this sample may be carry-over from other donors' samples.

Only a few counts were recorded for this clonotype. V usage is TRBV11-2 and J usage is TRBJ1-5, with D unresolved. The V end lost 2 bases, the J end lost 2 bases, and 10 bases lay between the germline ends. The V gene's germline CDR1 is SGHAT and CDR2 FQNNGV. The CDR3 is 15 residues long. CDR3 region: CASSLSPGGNQPQHF. CDR3 DNA sequence: TGTGCCAGCAGCTTAAGCCCAGGCGGCAATCAGCCCCAGCATTTT.

This clonotype was counted ten times or more. The chain recombines TRBV20-1 with TRBJ2-5, with 8 bases matching TRBD2. After removal of 6 bases from V and 4 bases from J, the junction contained 13 bases not matched to a gene. Germline V gene sequence: CDR1 DFQATT, CDR2 SNEGSKA (reference sequence). This CDR3 has 15 residues. The CDR3 sequence is CSAEPSGGNRETQYF. CDR3 bases: TGCAGTGCGGAACCAAGCGGGGGCAATCGAGAGACCCAGTACTTC.

The table lists this clonotype with many counts. The chain joins TRBV2 to TRBJ2-3; TRBD1 matches at 7 bases. Germline V gene data show CDR1 as SNHLY and CDR2 as FYNNEI. V shed 9 bases and J 6 bases; nucleotides not matched to a gene: 12. The CDR3 totals 14 residues. DNA of the CDR3: TGTGCCAGTATGACAGGGAGCGGCGCCGATACGCAGTATTTT. Its translation is CASMTGSGADTQYF.

This clonotype was seen ten or more times. The rearrangement joins TRBV6-2 or TRBV6-3 to TRBJ2-7; 9 bases align to TRBD1. V was clipped by 7 bases and J by 2 bases; unmatched bases: 9. Germline V CDR1 and CDR2: MNHEY, SVGEGT. This CDR3 is built from 15 residues. CDR3 residues: CASTPRDRATYEQYF. The DNA for the CDR3 is TGTGCCAGCACCCCCCGGGACAGGGCCACCTACGAGCAGTACTTC.

In this sample, this clonotype turned up many times. The chain uses TRBV28 and TRBJ1-2; D is possibly TRBD1 (5 bases). CDR3 size: 12 residues. V was shortened by 11 bases and J by 4 bases, with 14 bases between the two germline ends. Germline CDR1 is MDHEN and CDR2 is SYDVKM. In nucleotides, the CDR3 is TGTGCCGTGTCAGTGGGGGTCTATGGCTACACCTTC. It codes for CAVSVGVYGYTF.

In its sample, this clonotype was seen many times. V is TRBV2 and J is TRBJ1-6; unclear D gene. Germline CDR1 SNHLY, CDR2 FYNNEI. Trimming shortened V by 5 bases and J by 7 bases, and 12 bases separated the two germline ends. CDR3 length: 14 amino acids. CDR3 bases: TGTGCCAGCAGTCCAGACATGGTAAATTCACCCCTCCACTTT. Its translation is CASSPDMVNSPLHF.

The chain couples TRBV4-3 to TRBJ2-6, with D tentatively TRBD2 (7 bases). The CDR3 consists of 19 residues. The germline V gene encodes CDR1 LGHNA and CDR2 YSLEER. The V and J ends lost 2 bases and 0 bases respectively, with 17 bases between them. The CDR3 nucleotides are TGCGCCAGCAGCCAAAGGGGGAGGGCGTTCGTCTCTGGGGCCAACGTCCTGACTTTC. Translating it yields CASSQRGRAFVSGANVLTF.

V usage is TRBV13 and J usage is TRBJ1-5; D unresolved. The CDR3 sequence is 15 residues long. Germline CDR1 reads PRHDT; CDR2 reads FYEKMQ (reference sequence). V dropped 0 bases and J dropped 2 bases, with 8 bases sitting between them. CDR3 DNA: TGTGCCAGCAGCTTAGGCCCGGATGGCAATCAGCCCCAGCATTTT. It specifies CASSLGPDGNQPQHF.

This clonotype was recorded many times. The chain has TRBV7-3 and TRBJ2-3; no definite D call. V was clipped by 5 bases and J by 2 bases, with 8 bases between them. Germline V gives CDR1 SGHTA, CDR2 FQGTGA. This CDR3 has 13 residues. This CDR3 reads CASSLLDTDTQYF. The CDR3 coding sequence is TGTGCCAGCAGCCTCCTCGACACAGATACGCAGTATTTT.

This clonotype has a count of ten or more. V usage is TRBV7-8 and J usage is TRBJ2-6; 9 bases match TRBD1. Unmatched junction bases numbered 6, after V lost 5 bases and J lost 4 bases. Germline lookup yields CDR1 SGHVS and CDR2 FQNEAQ. The CDR3 is 16 residues long. The CDR3 is CASSAGQGSGANVLTF. The CDR3 coding sequence is TGTGCCAGCAGCGCTGGACAGGGGAGCGGGGCCAACGTCCTGACTTTC. The full variable domain, completed using reference TRBV7-8 and TRBJ2-6, is GAGVSQSPRYKVAKRGQDVALRCDPISGHVSLFWYQQALGQGPEFLTYFQNEAQLDKSGLPSDRFFAERPEGSVSTLKIQRTQQEDSAVYLCASSAGQGSGANVLTFGAGSRLTVL.